This T cell receptor (beta chain) was sequenced during a study of T cell repertoires and HLA-DP antigens. Sequencing used immunoSEQ multiplex PCR; TCRdb keeps in-frame clones, though not all of them. The sample shows 65,000 to 95,000 clones, 80% of them seen only once. The V end was cut by 10 bases, the J end by 2 bases, with 16 bases between. The CDR3 is 15 amino acids. Germline CDR1 reads SGHKS; CDR2 reads YYEKEE (reference sequence). As concerns this clone: Its antigen is unidentified.

The material sequenced was CD4+ T cells from PBMCs. The chain has TRBV5-5 and TRBJ2-6, with TRBD1 as a possible D gene (5 bases). The TCR sequence derives from a man between 60 and 75 years old in good health and CMV-seronegative. The CDR3 spells CAASQGNTGANVLTF. The CDR3 region has the DNA TGTGCCGCAAGCCAGGGAAATACTGGGGCCAACGTCCTGACTTTC.